This section outlines one T cell receptor beta chain sequence together with its context. Its antigen is still unknown. Base qualities are not recorded, but no much larger clone differs from it by a single base. These data are taken from a study of T cells in localized non-small cell lung cancer (dated by TCRdb to 2020 to 2022). The study in broad terms: The study analyzed T cell repertoires of a few hundred early-stage NSCLC patients, comparing tumors and uninvolved tumor-adjacent lungs. The cohort consisted of under 300 treatment-naive NSCLC patients whose localized lung tumors had been resected. The mean age of the NSCLC patients was about 64 years, with 130 or so men and about a hundred women.

TCR beta CDR3 regions were sequenced from DNA using the immunoSEQ Assay. Per the source publication's procedure: To compute T cell density, TCR beta template counts were normalized to usable DNA, which was estimated by amplifying housekeeping genes. The preseqR package was used to estimate richness by extrapolating to 400,000 templates for PBMC samples and to 120,000 templates for tissue samples. Clonality was taken to be one minus Pielou's evenness. Tissue-enriched TCRs were identified by differential abundance testing using productive amino-acid clonotypes, minimum total count 5 and alpha 0.1. The Jaccard Index and the Morisita Overlap Index were used to quantify repertoire overlap between compartments. TCR beta CDR3s were clustered by GLIPH together with public tetramer-defined viral CDR3s, and at least three viral sequences plus V-gene enrichment were required for viral motifs. What TCRdb holds here is the immuneACCESS table cut down to in-frame rearrangements. Part of the clones is not present; checked against another copy, under half of the missing clones reflect an unresolved V gene, and the others are unexplained. That table supplies the V and J calls and clone size; D and trimming were determined from the DNA. In this sample the table shows about 61,000 clones, approximately 90% of which occur a single time. Less than 25% of the sample comes from the top ten.

At diagnosis, tumor, uninvolved tumor-adjacent lung and peripheral blood were collected and then preserved as a mix of FFPE and fresh-frozen material. Blood samples were analyzed as peripheral blood mononuclear cells for TCR repertoire profiling. Study-wide findings and limitations: Because multi-region tumor sequencing was not performed, intratumor heterogeneity could not be ruled out. Longer overall survival was associated with higher blood T cell density, whereas shorter survival was associated with higher adjacent-lung clonality. Of the top 100 tumor clones, a median of 57 were detected in paired uninvolved adjacent lung; roughly 29 were also among that lung's top 100. The highest T cell clonality was observed in uninvolved tumor-adjacent lung, where clonality exceeded that of tumor, suggesting that antigenic responses were more focused in uninvolved tumor-adjacent lung. Since the design was exploratory, TCR variables were selected using unadjusted p-values with no false-discovery rate correction.

The origin of this receptor is a man between 40 and 70 years old with stage I squamous cell lung carcinoma. Material: peripheral blood, obtained before any cancer treatment.

The sequenced DNA: TGTGCCAGCAGCTCCCTCCCCGGGACACGCGCCTACGAGCAGTACTTC. Its product reads: CASSSLPGTRAYEQYF. The receptor chain draws on TRBV7-2 and TRBJ2-7, with TRBD1 perhaps the D gene, on 6 matching bases. CDR1 and CDR2 (SGHTA, FQGNSA) derive from the germline V gene. Cut back by 4 bases and 2 bases, the V and J ends lie 18 bases apart. From the cysteine through the phenylalanine, the CDR3 covers 16 amino acids. Only CDR3 DNA remains: 48 bases, in frame from the first base.